Shown below are 29 T cell receptor beta chains from a single sample sequenced in a study of cytomegalovirus exposure and HLA in healthy donors. Use of 60 Vbeta and 13 Jbeta primers characterized the PCR. Only in-frame clones appear in the TCRdb table, and some are missing; sequencing was by immunoSEQ multiplex PCR. The sample includes 87,000 or so clones, around 79% seen only once; the top ten take 4.5% to 6%. Sequencing was done on a sample of PBMCs. These receptors were taken from a woman in her thirties or forties in good health and CMV-seronegative.

CDR3 in amino acids: CASSQDPGQRVYGYTF. DNA of the CDR3: TGCGCCAGCAGCCAAGATCCCGGACAGCGAGTATATGGCTACACCTTC. V and J are TRBV4-1 and TRBJ1-2; tentative D call: TRBD1 (6 bases). With 0 bases removed from V and 5 bases from J, the gap between germline ends came to 16 bases. The CDR3 contains 16 residues. Germline CDR1 MGHRA, CDR2 YSYEKL.

This clone showed up just a few times. The rearrangement joins TRBV6-5 to TRBJ1-6; tentative D call: TRBD1 (5 bases). V gave up 6 bases and J gave up 4 bases, with 10 bases separating them. Germline loops: CDR1 MNHEY, CDR2 SVGAGI. CDR3 size: 14 residues. The CDR3 region is CASRLQEYNSPLHF. CDR3 DNA: TGTGCCAGCAGGTTACAGGAGTATAATTCACCCCTCCACTTT.

This rearrangement joins TRBV10-3 to TRBJ1-2; 11 bases align to TRBD1. CDR3 length equals 18 residues. With V trimmed by 2 bases and J by 2 bases, 10 bases remained unmatched. Germline lookup yields CDR1 ENHRY and CDR2 SYGVKD. Here the CDR3 DNA reads TGTGCCATCAGTGAGGGATCGGACAGGGGGCGCCTAAACTATGGCTACACCTTC. Its translation: CAISEGSDRGRLNYGYTF.

V and J are TRBV6-1 and TRBJ1-3, with 9 positions matching TRBD1. CDR3 length: 14 residues. The germline CDR1 and CDR2 sequences are MNHNS and SASEGT. V dropped 7 bases and J dropped 4; count of bases not matched to a gene: 5. As DNA, the CDR3 is TGTGCCAGCATACAGGGGGCGCACGGAAACACCATATATTTT. Translating it yields CASIQGAHGNTIYF.

This clone appeared a few times. V is TRBV2 and J is TRBJ2-7, with no clear D. This CDR3 comprises 15 residues. Germline CDR1 and CDR2: SNHLY and FYNNEI. V dropped 3 bases and J dropped 2 bases, with 14 bases sitting between them. The chain's CDR3 is CASSDVVAGTYEQYF. The CDR3 DNA reads TGTGCCAGCAGTGATGTTGTTGCAGGAACCTACGAGCAGTACTTC.

The chain combines TRBV5-1 with TRBJ2-5; D is unclear. Looked up from germline, CDR1 is SGHRS and CDR2 is YFSETQ. V was pared by 0 bases and J by 2 bases, with 8 bases between. This CDR3 region has 14 residues. Written as DNA, the CDR3 is TGCGCCAGCAGCTTGGGGGCTAATCAAGAGACCCAGTACTTC. Protein sequence: CASSLGANQETQYF.

V is TRBV19 and J is TRBJ2-7, with 7 bases aligning to TRBD1. From germline, CDR1 is LNHDA and CDR2 SQIVND (reference sequence). There are 14 residues in the CDR3. With V trimmed by 3 bases and J by 0 bases, 2 bases remained unmatched. Here the CDR3 reads CASSMAGGSYEQYF. For the CDR3, the DNA is TGTGCCAGTAGTATGGCAGGGGGCTCCTACGAGCAGTACTTC.

The CDR3 loop is CASSPGTGGNTIYF. Written as DNA, the CDR3 is TGTGCCAGCTCCCCAGGGACAGGGGGAAACACCATATATTTT. J is TRBJ1-3 and V is TRBV18, with 9 bases matching TRBD1. Germline values: CDR1 KGHSH, CDR2 LQKENI. The CDR3 runs to 14 residues. With 6 bases clipped from V and 4 bases from J, the junction kept 4 bases outside the gene matches. Combining the CDR3 with reference TRBV18 and TRBJ1-3 gives the whole variable domain NAGVMQNPRHLVRRRGQEARLRCSPMKGHSHVYWYRQLPEEGLKFMVYLQKENIIDESGMPKERFSAEFPKEGPSILRIQQVVRGDSAAYFCASSPGTGGNTIYFGEGSWLTVV.

The CDR3 spells CASTIAGGSHEQYF. The DNA for the CDR3 is TGTGCCAGCACCATCGCCGGGGGATCCCACGAGCAGTACTTC. The chain employs TRBV7-9 and TRBJ2-7; tentative D call: TRBD2 (6 bases). Germline values: CDR1 SEHNR, CDR2 FQNEAQ (reference sequence). Trimming stripped 7 bases from V and 5 bases from J, with 18 bases between. The CDR3 spans 14 residues.

CDR3 DNA: TGTGCCAGCAAACCGCGGGGGATAGAGAACACCATATATTTT. The encoded protein is CASKPRGIENTIYF. The rearrangement uses TRBV28 and TRBJ1-3; tentatively, D is TRBD1 (5 bases). This CDR3 has 14 amino acids. The V gene's germline CDR1 is MDHEN and CDR2 SYDVKM. Trimming removed 7 bases at V and 7 bases at J, with 17 bases between.

The sample holds one count of this clone. V is TRBV27 and J is TRBJ1-2, with a weak D call TRBD1 (5 bases). V was shortened by 3 bases and J by 2 bases, with 16 bases between the two germline ends. The V gene's germline CDR1 is MNHEY and CDR2 SMNVEV (reference sequence). This CDR3 region has 16 residues. CDR3 protein: CASSLVGAGRNYGYTF. CDR3 nucleotides: TGTGCCAGCAGTTTGGTTGGGGCGGGGAGGAACTATGGCTACACCTTC.

This clone was seen a few times. The rearrangement joins TRBV4-3 to TRBJ2-5, with D perhaps matching TRBD2 (5 bases). In germline, CDR1 is LGHNA, CDR2 YSLEER. Trimming removed 0 bases at V and 9 bases at J, with 11 bases between. CDR3 size: 13 residues. CDR3 coding DNA: TGCGCCAGCAGCCAAGATAATAACGGGGCCCAGTACTTC. It is translated as CASSQDNNGAQYF.

The chain links TRBV7-2 to TRBJ2-7; TRBD2 matches 7 bases. V gave up 3 bases and J gave up 3 bases; unmatched junction bases: 11. This CDR3 comprises 16 residues. Per germline, CDR1 SGHTA and CDR2 FQGNSA. In nucleotides, the CDR3 is TGTGCCAGCAGCTTCCAGGCGGGGGACCGCCGCTACGAGCAGTACTTC. Translation: CASSFQAGDRRYEQYF.

V gene TRBV7-9 combines with J gene TRBJ1-3; weak D call: TRBD1 (5 bases). V lost 1 base to trimming and J lost 1 base, with 14 bases between them. The length of the CDR3 is 17 residues. CDR1 SEHNR and CDR2 FQNEAQ come from the germline V gene (reference sequence). This CDR3 reads CASSLGFRGPSGNTIYF. The CDR3 DNA follows: TGTGCCAGCAGCTTAGGATTTAGGGGCCCGTCTGGAAACACCATATATTTT.

The chain carries TRBV7-9 and TRBJ2-5; D is perhaps TRBD2 (6 bases). CDR1 SEHNR and CDR2 FQNEAQ come from the germline V gene (reference sequence). Trimming shortened V by 7 bases and J by 3 bases, and 9 bases separated the two germline ends. This CDR3 comprises 12 residues. The CDR3 loop is CASMGLKETQYF. The CDR3 DNA is TGTGCCAGCATGGGACTGAAAGAGACCCAGTACTTC.

This clone was detected a few times. The chain has TRBV6-5 and TRBJ1-1, with D possibly matching TRBD1 (5 bases). The CDR3 totals 13 residues. Trimming stripped 2 bases from V and 4 bases from J, with 8 bases between. Per germline, CDR1 MNHEY and CDR2 SVGAGI. As DNA, the CDR3 is TGTGCCAGCAGTTACCGGCAGGGCACTGAAGCTTTCTTT. It encodes CASSYRQGTEAFF.

The chain combines TRBV4-3 with TRBJ2-3, with 8 bases that match TRBD2. Germline-derived CDR1 and CDR2 are LGHNA and YSLEER. The CDR3 has 14 amino acids. The V gene end was trimmed by 4 bases and the J gene end by 8 bases; junction bases not matched to a gene: 8. The CDR3 is CASSLLAGGATQYF. The CDR3 nucleotides are TGCGCCAGCAGCCTGTTGGCGGGGGGAGCTACGCAGTATTTT.

The gene calls are TRBV9 and TRBJ1-1; 8 bases agree with TRBD1. After removal of 4 bases from V and 1 base from J, the junction contained 3 bases not matched to a gene. This CDR3 has 14 residues. The V gene's germline CDR1 is SGDLS and CDR2 YYNGEE. The CDR3 region is CASSMGQANTEAFF. DNA for the CDR3: TGTGCCAGCAGCATGGGACAGGCGAACACTGAAGCTTTCTTT.

CDR3 DNA: TGTGCCAGCAGTTTGGGTAGCGGGCTCTACAATGAGCAGTTCTTC. Amino acid sequence: CASSLGSGLYNEQFF. The V gene is TRBV27, the J gene TRBJ2-1, with 7 positions matching TRBD2. The CDR3 spans 15 residues. J gave up 3 bases and V 3 bases, and 5 bases lay outside the gene matches. Germline values: CDR1 MNHEY, CDR2 SMNVEV (reference sequence).

The chain recombines TRBV6-5 with TRBJ1-2; D not certain. Germline loops: CDR1 MNHEY, CDR2 SVGAGI. This CDR3 region has 13 residues. Trimming took off 10 bases at V and 8 bases at J, with 20 bases between the two ends. The CDR3 is CATKTTGPGGYTF. CDR3 nucleotides: TGTGCCACCAAGACCACCGGGCCGGGAGGCTACACCTTC.

V usage is TRBV25-1 and J usage is TRBJ2-5; D remains ambiguous. The CDR3 has 17 residues. Germline lookup yields CDR1 MGHDK and CDR2 SYGVNS. The V gene lost 2 bases and the J gene lost 2 bases, with 18 bases spanning the gap. The DNA of the CDR3 is TGTGCCAGCAGTGAAAATCCCCACTTATGGAGTCAAGAGACCCAGTACTTC. Translation: CASSENPHLWSQETQYF.

V is TRBV12-5 and J is TRBJ2-3; TRBD1 aligns across 8 bases. Germline values: CDR1 LGHNT, CDR2 FRNRAP. J lost 6 bases, V lost 7 bases, and 9 bases had no gene match. The CDR3 spans 14 residues. The CDR3 loop reads CASDLQGADDTQYF. DNA for the CDR3: TGTGCTAGTGACCTCCAGGGGGCGGACGATACGCAGTATTTT.

The chain combines TRBV4-2 with TRBJ1-4; 8 bases are a match to TRBD1. Germline CDR1 is LGHNA and CDR2 is YNFKEQ. The CDR3 has 13 amino acids. J lost 7 bases, V lost 4 bases, and 2 bases had no gene match. CDR3 loop: CASSRTGSEKLFF. The CDR3 DNA follows: TGTGCCAGCAGCCGGACAGGGAGTGAAAAACTGTTTTTT.

This chain links TRBV5-1 with TRBJ2-3; weak D call: TRBD2 (6 bases). Trimming stripped 0 bases from V and 0 bases from J, with 17 bases between. This CDR3 is 18 amino acids long. CDR1 and CDR2 from the germline V gene are SGHRS and YFSETQ. CDR3 sequence: CASSLGLLATSSTDTQYF. DNA of the CDR3: TGCGCCAGCAGCTTGGGGCTACTAGCCACCTCTAGCACAGATACGCAGTATTTT. Full variable domain (rest looked up from reference TRBV5-1 and TRBJ2-3): KAGVTQTPRYLIKTRGQQVTLSCSPISGHRSVSWYQQTPGQGLQFLFEYFSETQRNKGNFPGRFSGRQFSNSRSEMNVSTLELGDSALYLCASSLGLLATSSTDTQYFGPGTRLTVL.

V usage is TRBV6-1 and J usage is TRBJ2-1; D perhaps matches TRBD1 (7 bases). CDR3 length equals 15 residues. V was shortened by 7 bases and J by 4 bases, with 17 bases between the two germline ends. Germline-derived CDR1 and CDR2 are MNHNS and SASEGT. The chain's CDR3 is CASTLRDSPYNEQFF. The CDR3, as DNA: TGTGCCAGCACCTTGCGGGACAGCCCTTACAATGAGCAGTTCTTC.

This clone was seen a few times. The V and J genes are TRBV2 and TRBJ2-2; TRBD2 matches at 7 bases. This CDR3 comprises 15 residues. Germline assignment: CDR1 SNHLY and CDR2 FYNNEI. The ends lost 3 bases at V and 8 bases at J; junction bases unmatched: 9. As DNA, the CDR3 is TGTGCCAGCAGTGACGAAACCGGGAGGTGGGGGGAGCTGTTTTTT. Its translation is CASSDETGRWGELFF.

This chain links TRBV2 with TRBJ2-7, with 9 nucleotides matching TRBD1. The CDR3 loop spans 14 amino acids. Germline assignment: CDR1 SNHLY and CDR2 FYNNEI. After removal of 11 bases from V and 3 bases from J, the junction contained 11 bases not matched to a gene. CDR3 bases: TGTGCCTGTTGGGGACAGGGAGTCCTCTACGAGCAGTACTTC. Its translation is CACWGQGVLYEQYF.

This chain links TRBV2 with TRBJ1-5, with 8 bases fitting TRBD1. Unmatched junction bases numbered 2, after V lost 5 bases and J lost 2 bases. CDR3 length: 14 residues. Per the germline V gene, CDR1 is SNHLY and CDR2 is FYNNEI. CDR3 coding DNA: TGTGCCAGCAGTTCACAGGGGGGCAATCAGCCCCAGCATTTT. Translation: CASSSQGGNQPQHF.

The chain links TRBV2 to TRBJ2-1, with 8 bases matching TRBD2. V trimming: 2 bases; J trimming: 7 bases; junction bases outside the gene matches: 7. This CDR3 is built from 15 residues. In germline, CDR1 is SNHLY, CDR2 FYNNEI. CDR3 bases: TGTGCCAGCAGTGAATCGGGGGGGGCCGGGAATGAGCAGTTCTTC. This sequence encodes CASSESGGAGNEQFF.